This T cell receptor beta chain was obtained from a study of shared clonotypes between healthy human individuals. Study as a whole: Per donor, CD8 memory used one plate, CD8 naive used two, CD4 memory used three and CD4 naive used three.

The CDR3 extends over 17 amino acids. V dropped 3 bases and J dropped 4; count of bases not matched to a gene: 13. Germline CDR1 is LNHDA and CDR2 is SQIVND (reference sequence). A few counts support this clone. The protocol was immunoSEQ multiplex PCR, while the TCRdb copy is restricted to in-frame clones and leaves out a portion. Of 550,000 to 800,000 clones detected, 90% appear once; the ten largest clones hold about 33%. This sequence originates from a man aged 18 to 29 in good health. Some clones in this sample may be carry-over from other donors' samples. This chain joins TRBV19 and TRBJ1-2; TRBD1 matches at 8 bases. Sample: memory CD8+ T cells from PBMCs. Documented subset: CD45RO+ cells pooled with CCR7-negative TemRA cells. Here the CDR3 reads CASSIVAGGADSYGYTF. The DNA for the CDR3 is TGTGCCAGTAGTATCGTGGCAGGGGGCGCCGATAGCTATGGCTACACCTTC.